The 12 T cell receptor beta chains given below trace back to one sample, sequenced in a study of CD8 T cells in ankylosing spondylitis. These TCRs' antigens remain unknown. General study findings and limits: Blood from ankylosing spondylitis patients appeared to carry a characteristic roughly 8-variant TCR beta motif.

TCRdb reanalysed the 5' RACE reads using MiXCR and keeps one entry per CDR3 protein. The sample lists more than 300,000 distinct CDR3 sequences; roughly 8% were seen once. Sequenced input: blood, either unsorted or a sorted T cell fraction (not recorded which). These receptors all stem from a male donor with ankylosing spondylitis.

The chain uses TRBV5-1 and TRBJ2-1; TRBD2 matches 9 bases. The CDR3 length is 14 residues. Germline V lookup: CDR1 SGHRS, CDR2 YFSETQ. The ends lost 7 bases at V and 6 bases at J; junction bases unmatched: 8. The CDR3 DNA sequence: TGCGCCAGCTTCAAGAGCGGGAGGTTCAATGAGCAGTTCTTC. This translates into CASFKSGRFNEQFF.

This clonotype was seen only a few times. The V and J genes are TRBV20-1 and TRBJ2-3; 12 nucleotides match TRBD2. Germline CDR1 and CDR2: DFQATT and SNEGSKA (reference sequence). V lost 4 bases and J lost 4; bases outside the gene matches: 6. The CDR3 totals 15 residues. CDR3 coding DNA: TGCAGTGCTATGGAACTAGCGGGAGGTCCAGATACGCAGTATTTT. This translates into CSAMELAGGPDTQYF.

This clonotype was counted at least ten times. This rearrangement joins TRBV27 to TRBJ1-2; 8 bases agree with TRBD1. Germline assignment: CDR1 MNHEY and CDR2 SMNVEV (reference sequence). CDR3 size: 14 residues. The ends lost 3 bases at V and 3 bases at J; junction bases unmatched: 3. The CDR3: CASSFQGADYGYTF. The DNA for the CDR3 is TGTGCCAGCAGTTTTCAGGGGGCAGACTATGGCTACACCTTC.

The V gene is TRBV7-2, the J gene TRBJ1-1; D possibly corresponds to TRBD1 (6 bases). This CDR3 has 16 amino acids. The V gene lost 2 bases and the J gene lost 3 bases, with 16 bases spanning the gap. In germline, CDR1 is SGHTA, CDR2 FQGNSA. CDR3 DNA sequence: TGTGCCAGCAGCTTAACACAGGGTATTAGTGACACTGAAGCTTTCTTT. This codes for CASSLTQGISDTEAFF.

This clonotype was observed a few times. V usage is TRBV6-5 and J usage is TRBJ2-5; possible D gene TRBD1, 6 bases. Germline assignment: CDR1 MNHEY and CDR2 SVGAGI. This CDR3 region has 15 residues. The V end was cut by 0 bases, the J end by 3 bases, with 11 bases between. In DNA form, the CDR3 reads TGTGCCAGCAGTTACTCTTACAGGGCCGAAGAGACCCAGTACTTC. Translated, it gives CASSYSYRAEETQYF.

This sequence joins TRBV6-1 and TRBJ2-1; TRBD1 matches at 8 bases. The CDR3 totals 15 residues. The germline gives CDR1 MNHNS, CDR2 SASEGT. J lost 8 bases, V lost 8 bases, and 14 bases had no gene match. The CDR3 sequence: CASANLKGQGYEQFF. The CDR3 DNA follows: TGTGCCAGCGCCAACTTAAAAGGACAGGGATATGAGCAGTTCTTC.

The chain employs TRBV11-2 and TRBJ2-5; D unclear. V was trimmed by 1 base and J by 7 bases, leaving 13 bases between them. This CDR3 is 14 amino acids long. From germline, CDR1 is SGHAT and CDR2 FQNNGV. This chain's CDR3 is CASSLVYSPGTQYF. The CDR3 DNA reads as TGTGCCAGCAGCTTAGTATACAGCCCAGGGACCCAGTACTTC.

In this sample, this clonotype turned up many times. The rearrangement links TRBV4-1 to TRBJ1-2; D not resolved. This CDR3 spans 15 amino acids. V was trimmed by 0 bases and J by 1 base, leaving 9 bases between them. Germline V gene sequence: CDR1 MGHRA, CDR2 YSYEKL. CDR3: CASSQDQRFNYGYTF. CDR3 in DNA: TGCGCCAGCAGCCAAGATCAGCGATTTAACTATGGCTACACCTTC.

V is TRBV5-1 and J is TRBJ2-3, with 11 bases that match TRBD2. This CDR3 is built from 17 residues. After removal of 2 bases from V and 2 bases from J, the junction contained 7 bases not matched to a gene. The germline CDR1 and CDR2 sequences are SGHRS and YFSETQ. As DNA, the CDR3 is TGCGCCAGCAGCTTTGTTCCGGGACTAGCGGCCACAGATACGCAGTATTTT. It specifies CASSFVPGLAATDTQYF. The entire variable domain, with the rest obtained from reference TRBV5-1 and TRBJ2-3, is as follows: KAGVTQTPRYLIKTRGQQVTLSCSPISGHRSVSWYQQTPGQGLQFLFEYFSETQRNKGNFPGRFSGRQFSNSRSEMNVSTLELGDSALYLCASSFVPGLAATDTQYFGPGTRLTVL.

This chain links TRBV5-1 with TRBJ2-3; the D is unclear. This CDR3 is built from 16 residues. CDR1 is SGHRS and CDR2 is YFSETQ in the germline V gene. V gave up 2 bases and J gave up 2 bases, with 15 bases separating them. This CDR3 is CASSFPAEDLTDTQYF. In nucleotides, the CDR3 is TGCGCCAGCAGCTTCCCAGCCGAGGATCTCACAGATACGCAGTATTTT.

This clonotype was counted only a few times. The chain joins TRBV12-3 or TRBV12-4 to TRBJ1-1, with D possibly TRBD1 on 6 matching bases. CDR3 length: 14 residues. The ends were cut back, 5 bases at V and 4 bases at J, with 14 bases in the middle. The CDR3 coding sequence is TGTGCCAGCAGTATCACCGGGACACCCACTGAAGCTTTCTTT. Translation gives CASSITGTPTEAFF.

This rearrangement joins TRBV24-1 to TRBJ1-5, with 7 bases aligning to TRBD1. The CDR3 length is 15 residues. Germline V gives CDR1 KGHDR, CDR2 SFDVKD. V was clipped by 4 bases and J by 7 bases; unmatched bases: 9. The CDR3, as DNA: TGTGCCACCAGTGAGGCAACAGGGGTTCGACAGCCCCAGCATTTT. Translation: CATSEATGVRQPQHF.